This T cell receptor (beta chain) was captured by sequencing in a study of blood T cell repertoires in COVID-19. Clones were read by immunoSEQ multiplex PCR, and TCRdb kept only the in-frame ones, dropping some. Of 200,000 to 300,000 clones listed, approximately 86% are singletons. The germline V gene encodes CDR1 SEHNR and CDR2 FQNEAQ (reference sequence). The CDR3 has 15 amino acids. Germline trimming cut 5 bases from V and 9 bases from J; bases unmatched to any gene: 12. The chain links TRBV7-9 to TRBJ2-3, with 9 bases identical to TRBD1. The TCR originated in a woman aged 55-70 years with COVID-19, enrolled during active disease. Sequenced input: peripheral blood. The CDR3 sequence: CASSPRTGEAVTQYF. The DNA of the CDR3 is TGTGCCAGCAGCCCTCGGACAGGGGAGGCGGTCACGCAGTATTTT. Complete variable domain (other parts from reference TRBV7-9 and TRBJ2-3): DTGVSQNPRHKITKRGQNVTFRCDPISEHNRLYWYRQTLGQGPEFLTYFQNEAQLEKSRLLSDRFSAERPKGSFSTLEIQRTEQGDSAMYLCASSPRTGEAVTQYFGPGTRLTVL.